The T cell receptor (beta chain) under discussion was sequenced for a study of T-cell reconstitution after alpha-beta-depleted transplantation in children. Whole-study findings and limits: Some patients owed their high day-60 TCRbeta diversity to surviving recipient T cells and thymic progenitors.

This clonotype was seen ten or more times. Its target is not known. This CDR3 is built from 16 residues. Germline-derived CDR1 and CDR2 are KGHDR and SFDVKD. V was clipped by 5 bases and J by 0 bases; unmatched bases: 7. Unique molecular identifiers were used in preparing the TCRbeta library. A single record per CDR3 protein comes from TCRdb applying MiXCR to the PCR reads. The table records approximately 630,000 distinct CDR3 sequences, around 12% of them present only once. The sample in question was PBMCs, obtained before TCRalphabeta/CD19-depleted stem cell transplant. This sequence joins TRBV24-1 and TRBJ2-3; TRBD2 agrees at 7 bases. The TCR comes from a girl aged 2 to 10 with congenital amegakaryocytic thrombocytopenia, due to receive a stem cell transplant. CDR3 residues: CATSGNLAESTDTQYF. The DNA of the CDR3 is TGTGCCACCAGTGGAAACCTAGCGGAGAGCACAGATACGCAGTATTTT.